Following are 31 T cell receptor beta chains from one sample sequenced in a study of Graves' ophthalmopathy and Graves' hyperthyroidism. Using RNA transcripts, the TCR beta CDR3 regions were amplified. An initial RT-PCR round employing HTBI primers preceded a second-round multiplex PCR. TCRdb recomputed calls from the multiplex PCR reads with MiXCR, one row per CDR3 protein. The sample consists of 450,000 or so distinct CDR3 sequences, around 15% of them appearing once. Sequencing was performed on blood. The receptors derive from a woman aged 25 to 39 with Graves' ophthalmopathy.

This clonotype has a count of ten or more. The CDR3 bases are TGTGCCAGCAGCTGGCCGGGACAGGGGGCCTACGAGCAGTACTTC. Protein sequence: CASSWPGQGAYEQYF. The V call is TRBV5-8, the J call TRBJ2-7; 11 nucleotides line up with TRBD1. The CDR3 covers 15 residues. After removal of 3 bases from V and 2 bases from J, the junction contained 4 bases not matched to a gene. The V gene's germline CDR1 is SGHTS and CDR2 YDEGEE.

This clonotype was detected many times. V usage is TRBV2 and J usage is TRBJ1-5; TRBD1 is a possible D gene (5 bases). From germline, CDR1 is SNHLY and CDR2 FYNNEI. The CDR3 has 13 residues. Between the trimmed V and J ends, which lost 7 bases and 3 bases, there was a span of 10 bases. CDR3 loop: CASTRENNQPQHF. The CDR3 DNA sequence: TGTGCCAGCACCAGGGAAAACAATCAGCCCCAGCATTTT.

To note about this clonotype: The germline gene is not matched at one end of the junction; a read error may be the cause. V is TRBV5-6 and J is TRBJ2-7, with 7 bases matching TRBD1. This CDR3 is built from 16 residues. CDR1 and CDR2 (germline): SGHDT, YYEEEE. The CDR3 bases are TGCGGCAGCAGTTGGGGTATCAGGGGGAGCTCCTACGAGCAGTACTTC. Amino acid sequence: CGSSWGIRGSSYEQYF.

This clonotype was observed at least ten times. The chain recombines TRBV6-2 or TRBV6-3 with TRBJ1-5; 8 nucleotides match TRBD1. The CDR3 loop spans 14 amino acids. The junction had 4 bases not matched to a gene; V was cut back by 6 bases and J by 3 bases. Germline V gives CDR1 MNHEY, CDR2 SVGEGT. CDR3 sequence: CASSSTGDNQPQHF. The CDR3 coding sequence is TGTGCCAGCAGCTCGACAGGGGACAATCAGCCCCAGCATTTT.

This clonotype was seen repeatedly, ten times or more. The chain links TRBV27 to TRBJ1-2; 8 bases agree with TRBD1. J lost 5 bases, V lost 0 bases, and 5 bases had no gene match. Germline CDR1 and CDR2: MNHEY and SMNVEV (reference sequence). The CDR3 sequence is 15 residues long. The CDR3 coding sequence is TGTGCCAGCAGTTTATCTTGGACAGGGCTTTATGGCTACACCTTC. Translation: CASSLSWTGLYGYTF.

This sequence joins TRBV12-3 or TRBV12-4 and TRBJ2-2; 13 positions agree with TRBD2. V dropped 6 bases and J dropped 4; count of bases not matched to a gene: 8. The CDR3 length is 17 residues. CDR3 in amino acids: CASSSRTSGGPTGELFF. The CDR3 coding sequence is TGTGCCAGCAGCTCGCGGACTAGCGGGGGTCCCACCGGGGAGCTGTTTTTT.

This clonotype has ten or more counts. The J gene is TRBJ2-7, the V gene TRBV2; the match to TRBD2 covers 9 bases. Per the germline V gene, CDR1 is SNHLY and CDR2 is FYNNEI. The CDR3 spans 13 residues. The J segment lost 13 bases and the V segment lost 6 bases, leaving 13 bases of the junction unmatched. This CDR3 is CASRQASGMGLYF. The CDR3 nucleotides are TGTGCCAGCAGACAAGCTAGCGGGATGGGTCTCTACTTC.

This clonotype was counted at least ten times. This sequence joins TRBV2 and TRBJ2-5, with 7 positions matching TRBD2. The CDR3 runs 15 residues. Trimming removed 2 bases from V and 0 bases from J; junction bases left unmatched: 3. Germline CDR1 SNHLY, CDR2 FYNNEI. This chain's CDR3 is CASSEQGGYQETQYF. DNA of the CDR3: TGTGCCAGCAGTGAACAGGGAGGGTACCAAGAGACCCAGTACTTC.

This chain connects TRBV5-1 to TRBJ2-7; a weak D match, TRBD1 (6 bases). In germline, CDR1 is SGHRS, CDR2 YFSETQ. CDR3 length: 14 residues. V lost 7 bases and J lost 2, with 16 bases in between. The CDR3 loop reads CASYQAGVPYEQYF. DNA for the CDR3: TGCGCCAGCTACCAGGCAGGGGTACCCTACGAGCAGTACTTC.

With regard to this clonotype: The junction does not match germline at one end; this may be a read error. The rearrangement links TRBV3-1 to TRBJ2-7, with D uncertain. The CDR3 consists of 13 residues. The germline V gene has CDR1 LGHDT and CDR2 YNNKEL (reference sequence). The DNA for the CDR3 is TGTGCCAGCAGCCAAGATCTCGCCTACGGGCAGTACTTC. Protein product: CASSQDLAYGQYF.

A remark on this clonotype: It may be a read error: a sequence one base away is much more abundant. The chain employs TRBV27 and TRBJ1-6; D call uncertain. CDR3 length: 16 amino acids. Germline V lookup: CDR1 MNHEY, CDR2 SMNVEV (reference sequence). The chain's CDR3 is CASSPGRSFYKSPLHF. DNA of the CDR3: TGTGCCAGCAGCCCCGGGAGAAGCTTCTATAAGTCACCCCTCCACTTT.

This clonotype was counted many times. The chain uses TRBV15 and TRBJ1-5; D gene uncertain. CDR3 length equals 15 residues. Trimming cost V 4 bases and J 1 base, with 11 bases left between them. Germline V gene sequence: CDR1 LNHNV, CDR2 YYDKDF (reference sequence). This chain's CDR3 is CATSKAGGSNQPQHF. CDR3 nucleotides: TGTGCCACCAGCAAGGCGGGAGGGAGCAATCAGCCCCAGCATTTT.

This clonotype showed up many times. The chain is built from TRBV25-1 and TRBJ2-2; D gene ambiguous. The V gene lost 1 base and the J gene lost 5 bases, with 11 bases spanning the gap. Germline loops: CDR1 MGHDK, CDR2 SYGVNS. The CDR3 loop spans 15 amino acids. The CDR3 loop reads CASSEFSSGTGELFF. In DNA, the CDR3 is TGTGCCAGCAGTGAATTCAGCTCAGGAACCGGGGAGCTGTTTTTT.

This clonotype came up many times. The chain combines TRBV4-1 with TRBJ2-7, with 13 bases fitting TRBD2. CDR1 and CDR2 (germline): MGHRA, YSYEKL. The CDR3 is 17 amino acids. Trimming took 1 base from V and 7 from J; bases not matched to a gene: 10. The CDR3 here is CASSQARLAGGMGEQYF. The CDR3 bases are TGCGCCAGCAGCCAAGCCCGACTAGCGGGAGGCATGGGGGAGCAGTACTTC.

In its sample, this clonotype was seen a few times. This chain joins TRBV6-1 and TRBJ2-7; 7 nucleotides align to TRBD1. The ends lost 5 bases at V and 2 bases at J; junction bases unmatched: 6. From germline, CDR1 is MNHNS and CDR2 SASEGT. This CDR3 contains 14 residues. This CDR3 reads CASSTRTGPYEQYF. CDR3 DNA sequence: TGTGCCAGCAGTACCCGGACAGGTCCCTACGAGCAGTACTTC.

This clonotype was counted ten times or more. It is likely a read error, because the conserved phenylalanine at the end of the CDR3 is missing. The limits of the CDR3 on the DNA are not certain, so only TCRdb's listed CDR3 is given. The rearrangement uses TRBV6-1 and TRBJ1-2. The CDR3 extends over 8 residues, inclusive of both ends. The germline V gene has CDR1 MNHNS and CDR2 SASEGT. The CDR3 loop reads CASSDGRI.

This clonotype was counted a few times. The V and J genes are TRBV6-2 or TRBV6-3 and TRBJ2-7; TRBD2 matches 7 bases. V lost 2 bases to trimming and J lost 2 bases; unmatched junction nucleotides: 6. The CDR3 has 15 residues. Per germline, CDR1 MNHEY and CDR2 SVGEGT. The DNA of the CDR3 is TGTGCCAGCAGTTACGGGACTACACCTCCCTACGAGCAGTACTTC. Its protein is CASSYGTTPPYEQYF.

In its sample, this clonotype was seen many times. The CDR3 spells CASSFSYGYQETQYF. The CDR3 nucleotides read TGTGCCAGCAGTTTCAGTTACGGTTACCAAGAGACCCAGTACTTC. This sequence joins TRBV28 and TRBJ2-5; D remains ambiguous. V was pared by 3 bases and J by 0 bases, with 11 bases between. The CDR3 length is 15 residues. Germline values: CDR1 MDHEN, CDR2 SYDVKM.

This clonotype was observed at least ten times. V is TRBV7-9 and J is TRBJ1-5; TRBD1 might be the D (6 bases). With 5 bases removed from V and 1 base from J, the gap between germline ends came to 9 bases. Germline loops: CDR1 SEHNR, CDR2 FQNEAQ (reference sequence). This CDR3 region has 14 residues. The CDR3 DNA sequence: TGTGCCAGCAGCGCCGGACAGAGCAATCAGCCCCAGCATTTT. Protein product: CASSAGQSNQPQHF.

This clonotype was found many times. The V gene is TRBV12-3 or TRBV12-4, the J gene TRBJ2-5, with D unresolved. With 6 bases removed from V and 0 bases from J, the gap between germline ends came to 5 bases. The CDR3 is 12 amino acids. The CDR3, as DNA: TGTGCCAGCAGCCCCAACCAAGAGACCCAGTACTTC. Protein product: CASSPNQETQYF.

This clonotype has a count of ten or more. The chain's CDR3 is CATSRDFRGPNYEQYF. CDR3 DNA sequence: TGTGCCACCAGCAGAGATTTTCGGGGACCCAACTACGAGCAGTACTTC. This sequence joins TRBV15 and TRBJ2-7; D is tentatively TRBD1 or TRBD2 (5 bases each). Per germline, CDR1 LNHNV and CDR2 YYDKDF (reference sequence). Trimming took 0 bases from V and 3 from J, leaving 15 bases between them. The CDR3 runs 16 residues.

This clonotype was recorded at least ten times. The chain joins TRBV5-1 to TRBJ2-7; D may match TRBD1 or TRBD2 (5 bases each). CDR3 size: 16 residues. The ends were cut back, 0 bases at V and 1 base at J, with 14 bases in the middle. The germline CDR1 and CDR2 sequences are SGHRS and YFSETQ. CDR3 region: CASSLGSRDGSYEQYF. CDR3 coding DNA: TGCGCCAGCAGCTTGGGGTCCCGGGACGGATCCTACGAGCAGTACTTC.

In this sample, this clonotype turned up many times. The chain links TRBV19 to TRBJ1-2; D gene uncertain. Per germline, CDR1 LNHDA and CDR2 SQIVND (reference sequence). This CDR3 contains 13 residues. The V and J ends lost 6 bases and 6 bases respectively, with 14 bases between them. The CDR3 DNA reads TGTGCCAGTAGCAACCAGGATGTAGATGGCTACACCTTC. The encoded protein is CASSNQDVDGYTF.

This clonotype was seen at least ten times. The chain's CDR3 is CASSFGSGTGDNSPLHF. The CDR3 nucleotides are TGCGCCAGCAGCTTTGGATCCGGGACAGGAGATAATTCACCCCTCCACTTT. This chain connects TRBV5-1 to TRBJ1-6; 8 nucleotides align to TRBD1. The trim removed 2 bases at V and 5 bases at J, leaving 9 bases unmatched. This CDR3 comprises 17 residues. Germline-derived CDR1 and CDR2 are SGHRS and YFSETQ.

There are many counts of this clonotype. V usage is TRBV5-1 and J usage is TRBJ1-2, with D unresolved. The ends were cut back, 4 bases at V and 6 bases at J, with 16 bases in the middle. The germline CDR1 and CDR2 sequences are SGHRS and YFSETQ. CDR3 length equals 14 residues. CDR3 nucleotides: TGCGCCAGCAGCCGGAGGAGGGAATTGGATGGCTACACCTTC. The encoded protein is CASSRRRELDGYTF.

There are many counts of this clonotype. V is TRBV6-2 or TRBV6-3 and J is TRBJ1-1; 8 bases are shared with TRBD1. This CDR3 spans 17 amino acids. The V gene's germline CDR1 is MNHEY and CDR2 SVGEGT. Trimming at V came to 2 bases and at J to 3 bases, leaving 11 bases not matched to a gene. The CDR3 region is CASSYAVTGGWDTEAFF. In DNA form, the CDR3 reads TGTGCCAGCAGTTACGCCGTCACAGGGGGTTGGGACACTGAAGCTTTCTTT.

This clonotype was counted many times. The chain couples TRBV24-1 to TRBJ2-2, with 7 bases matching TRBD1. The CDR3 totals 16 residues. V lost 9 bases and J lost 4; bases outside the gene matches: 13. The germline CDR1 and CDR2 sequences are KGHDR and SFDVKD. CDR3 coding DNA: TGTGCCACCTTTCCAACCGGGACAGAATTCACCGGGGAGCTGTTTTTT. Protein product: CATFPTGTEFTGELFF.

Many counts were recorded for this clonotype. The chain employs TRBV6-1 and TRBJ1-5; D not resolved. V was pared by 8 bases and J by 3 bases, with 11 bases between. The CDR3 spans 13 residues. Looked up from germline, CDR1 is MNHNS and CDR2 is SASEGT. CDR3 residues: CASEYSFNQPQHF. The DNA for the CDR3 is TGTGCCAGCGAATACAGCTTCAATCAGCCCCAGCATTTT.

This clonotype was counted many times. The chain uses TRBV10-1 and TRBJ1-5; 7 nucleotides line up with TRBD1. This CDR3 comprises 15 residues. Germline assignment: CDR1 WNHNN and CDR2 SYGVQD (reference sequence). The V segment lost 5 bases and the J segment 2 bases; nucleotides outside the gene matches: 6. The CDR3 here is CASSSDRVGNQPQHF. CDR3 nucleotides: TGCGCCAGCAGTTCAGACAGGGTTGGCAATCAGCCCCAGCATTTT.

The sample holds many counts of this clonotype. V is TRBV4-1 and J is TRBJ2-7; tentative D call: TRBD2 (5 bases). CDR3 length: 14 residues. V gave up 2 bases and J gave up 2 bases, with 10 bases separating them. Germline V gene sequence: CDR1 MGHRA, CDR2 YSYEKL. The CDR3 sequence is CASSQPGKTYEQYF. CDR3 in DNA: TGCGCCAGCAGCCAACCGGGGAAGACCTACGAGCAGTACTTC.

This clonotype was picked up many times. The CDR3 nucleotides read TGTGCCAGCAGTGAATTCACAGGGTACTCTGGAAACACCATATATTTT. It specifies CASSEFTGYSGNTIYF. V is TRBV28 and J is TRBJ1-3; a possible D gene is TRBD1 (6 bases). The CDR3 consists of 16 residues. Germline lookup yields CDR1 MDHEN and CDR2 SYDVKM. Trimming left V 5 bases short and J 0 bases short, with 14 bases between.